This T cell receptor beta chain derives from a study of blood T cell repertoires in COVID-19. Study-wide context: Some COVID-19 samples were acute and others convalescent; all came from the United States, Italy and Spain. The analysed material was cDNA or gDNA that came from T cells, B-cell-depleted T cells, or PBMCs.

Authors' data handling: Using reference gene primer amplification, nucleated cell counts were estimated. Repertoires were generated with immunoSEQ multiplex PCR, while TCRdb's copy carries only in-frame clones and drops some. V and J calls and clone size follow that table, whereas D and trimming were derived from the DNA. The profile covers 90,000 to 130,000 clones, with approximately 80% appearing a single time and approximately 0.75% taken by the ten largest. This CDR3 spans 13 amino acids. Germline-derived CDR1 and CDR2 are MDHEN and SYDVKM. V lost 6 bases and J 3 bases, leaving 9 bases between the germline ends.

The sequenced sample was peripheral blood. The sequence was collected from a woman in her sixties or seventies with acute or convalescent COVID-19. This chain joins TRBV28 and TRBJ1-5; no definite D call. The CDR3 sequence is CASRPTNNQPQHF. CDR3 nucleotides: TGTGCCAGCAGACCTACGAACAATCAGCCCCAGCATTTT.